This is a list of T cell receptor beta chains from one sample in a study of T cells in Graves' hyperthyroidism and ophthalmopathy. TCRdb redid the calling of the multiplex PCR reads with MiXCR, one entry per CDR3 protein. This table holds about 480,000 distinct CDR3 sequences, 20% to 25% found once. The material sequenced was blood. Receptors originate from a woman in her 70s with Graves' ophthalmopathy. The CDR3 runs from the conserved cysteine through the conserved F or W. A D gene is named only where the DNA matches it firmly. Some rows mark clone size as missing; the rest say once, few, many or name a class of expanded clone.

d_call	v_call	clone_size	j_call	cdr3_aa	cdr3_nt
TRBD1	TRBV6-2/TRBV6-3	-	TRBJ2-3	CASSSWGAGGGYTQYF	TGTGCCAGCAGCTCCTGGGGGGCAGGGGGCGGATATACGCAGTATTTT
TRBD2	TRBV7-2	many	TRBJ2-3	CASSLASWEGSDTQYF	TGTGCCAGCAGCTTAGCGTCGTGGGAGGGCTCGGATACGCAGTATTTT
-	TRBV28	many	TRBJ2-5	CASSLGNSETQYF	TGTGCCAGCAGTTTGGGGAACAGCGAGACCCAGTACTTC
-	TRBV7-8	many	TRBJ2-3	CASSLVNTDTQYF	TGTGCCAGCAGCTTAGTAAACACAGATACGCAGTATTTT
-	TRBV18	-	TRBJ1-5	CASSPSSQVSQPQHF	TGTGCCAGCTCACCTAGCTCACAGGTTAGTCAGCCCCAGCATTTT
-	TRBV13	-	TRBJ1-1	CASRLTVPIKTEASF	TGTGCCAGCAGGCTAACGGTCCCTATAAAAACTGAAGCTTCCTTT
-	TRBV28	-	TRBJ1-2	CASKTVYGYTF	TGTGCCAGCAAGACGGTGTATGGCTACACCTTC
-	TRBV6-4	-	TRBJ1-1	CASSARLNTEAFF	TGTGCCAGCAGTGCAAGATTGAACACTGAAGCTTTCTTT
TRBD1	TRBV20-1	few	TRBJ2-3	CSATAWGRGPDTQYF	TGCAGTGCTACTGCCTGGGGAAGGGGGCCAGATACGCAGTATTTT
-	TRBV15	-	TRBJ2-2	CATSRTSTGELFF	TGTGCCACCAGCAGAACAAGCACCGGGGAGCTGTTTTTT
-	TRBV20-1	few	TRBJ1-2	CSASPDLERQFNYGYTF	TGCAGTGCTAGCCCGGACCTTGAGCGACAGTTTAACTATGGCTACACCTTC
TRBD2	TRBV20-1	-	TRBJ2-3	CSAPLAGAIADTQYF	TGCAGTGCTCCCTTAGCGGGAGCAATAGCAGATACGCAGTATTTT
-	TRBV2	-	TRBJ1-6	CASSVQGGEALHF	TGTGCCAGCAGTGTACAGGGCGGGGAAGCCCTCCACTTT
-	TRBV29-1	-	TRBJ2-7	CSVAPDGNYEQYF	TGCAGCGTTGCCCCGGACGGCAACTACGAGCAGTACTTC
-	TRBV11-2	few	TRBJ1-4	CASSLASLGSEKLFF	TGTGCCAGCAGCCTAGCATCCTTGGGTAGTGAAAAACTGTTTTTT
-	TRBV3-1	-	TRBJ2-3	CASSRRSGPIKDTQYF	TGTGCCAGCAGCCGCCGGTCGGGACCAATTAAGGATACGCAGTATTTT
TRBD1	TRBV9	few	TRBJ2-5	CASSAGQGAGETQYF	TGTGCCAGCAGCGCGGGACAGGGGGCCGGCGAGACCCAGTACTTC
-	TRBV6-1	-	TRBJ1-2	CASSEGGYYGYTF	TGTGCCAGCAGTGAAGGCGGGTACTATGGCTACACCTTC
TRBD1	TRBV20-1	few	TRBJ1-4	CSARADRGATNEKLFF	TGCAGTGCTAGAGCGGACAGGGGTGCAACTAATGAAAAACTGTTTTTT
TRBD2	TRBV7-9	-	TRBJ2-7	CASSSGLAGESYEQYF	TGTGCCAGCAGCTCTGGACTAGCGGGAGAGTCCTACGAGCAGTACTTC
-	TRBV6-4	-	TRBJ2-7	CASSDWDTPFFPLYEQYF	TGTGCCAGCAGTGACTGGGATACTCCCTTTTTTCCCCTCTACGAGCAGTACTTC
TRBD1	TRBV2	-	TRBJ2-3	CASGRTGVVGDTQYF	TGTGCCAGCGGTCGGACAGGGGTAGTGGGAGATACGCAGTATTTT
-	TRBV10-3	-	TRBJ2-7	CAISDSRGSEQYF	TGTGCCATCAGTGACTCGAGGGGGTCCGAGCAGTACTTC
-	TRBV7-2	-	TRBJ1-6	CASSPTGFSPLHF	TGTGCCAGCAGCCCGACAGGTTTTTCACCCCTCCACTTT
TRBD2	TRBV11-2	many	TRBJ2-1	CASSQLLGRELYNEQFF	TGTGCCAGCAGCCAGCTACTTGGGCGGGAGCTCTACAATGAGCAGTTCTTC
TRBD2	TRBV6-2/TRBV6-3	few	TRBJ2-1	CASNLAGLNEQFF	TGTGCCAGCAATCTAGCGGGGCTTAATGAGCAGTTCTTC
-	TRBV25-1	many	TRBJ2-4	CASSGDGRGNIQYF	TGTGCCAGCAGTGGGGACGGTCGGGGAAACATTCAGTACTTC
-	TRBV28	many	TRBJ1-1	CASSLSTGLGTEAFF	TGTGCCAGCAGTTTGAGCACAGGGCTCGGAACTGAAGCTTTCTTT
-	TRBV27	few	TRBJ1-6	CASRQTQTGSYNSPLHF	TGTGCCAGCAGGCAGACACAGACAGGCTCCTATAATTCACCCCTCCACTTT
-	TRBV6-9	-	TRBJ1-5	CASSYAQGRQPQHF	TGTGCCAGCAGTTACGCGCAGGGGCGCCAGCCCCAGCATTTT
-	TRBV10-3	many	TRBJ2-5	CAIRPTSQETQYF	TGTGCCATCAGGCCGACATCACAAGAGACCCAGTACTTC
-	TRBV6-2/TRBV6-3	few	TRBJ2-5	CASSPNFRGFGETQYF	TGTGCCAGCAGTCCCAATTTTCGGGGTTTCGGAGAGACCCAGTACTTC
-	TRBV7-2	-	TRBJ1-4	CASSPVRAGEKLFF	TGTGCCAGCAGCCCCGTGAGGGCGGGTGAAAAACTGTTTTTT
TRBD1	TRBV5-1	few	TRBJ2-3	CASSMGAPGGDTQYF	TGCGCCAGCTCTATGGGAGCGCCAGGGGGTGATACGCAGTATTTT
-	TRBV24-1	many	TRBJ2-3	CATSDTTGATDTQYF	TGTGCCACCAGTGATACAACAGGAGCCACAGATACGCAGTATTTT
-	TRBV18	-	TRBJ2-2	CASSPSLANSNTGELFF	TGTGCCAGCTCACCAAGTCTAGCGAACTCGAACACCGGGGAGCTGTTTTTT
TRBD2	TRBV14	few	TRBJ2-2	CASSQGGLAGTTGELFF	TGTGCCAGCAGCCAAGGTGGACTAGCGGGAACTACCGGGGAGCTGTTTTTT
TRBD2	TRBV20-1	-	TRBJ2-1	CSLLAGGWENEQFF	TGCAGTTTACTAGCGGGAGGGTGGGAGAATGAGCAGTTCTTC
-	TRBV24-1	many	TRBJ2-7	CATNGDFSYEQYF	TGTGCCACCAATGGGGACTTCTCCTACGAGCAGTACTTC
-	TRBV29-1	many	TRBJ2-1	CSVQGQRLYNEQFF	TGCAGCGTTCAAGGGCAGCGTTTATACAATGAGCAGTTCTTC
-	TRBV30	-	TRBJ2-5	CAWSDGGTQYF	TGTGCCTGGAGTGATGGGGGGACCCAGTACTTC
-	TRBV7-8	many	TRBJ1-5	CASSAGHSNQPQHF	TGTGCCAGCAGCGCGGGACACAGCAATCAGCCCCAGCATTTT
-	TRBV20-1	few	TRBJ2-2	CSARDGGGAAGELFF	TGCAGTGCTAGAGACGGTGGAGGGGCCGCCGGGGAGCTGTTTTTT
TRBD2	TRBV7-2	few	TRBJ2-1	CATGAGPLNEQFF	TGTGCCACGGGAGCGGGACCCCTCAATGAGCAGTTCTTC
-	TRBV2	many	TRBJ2-7	CASSVPPTYEQYF	TGTGCCAGCAGTGTTCCTCCAACCTACGAGCAGTACTTC